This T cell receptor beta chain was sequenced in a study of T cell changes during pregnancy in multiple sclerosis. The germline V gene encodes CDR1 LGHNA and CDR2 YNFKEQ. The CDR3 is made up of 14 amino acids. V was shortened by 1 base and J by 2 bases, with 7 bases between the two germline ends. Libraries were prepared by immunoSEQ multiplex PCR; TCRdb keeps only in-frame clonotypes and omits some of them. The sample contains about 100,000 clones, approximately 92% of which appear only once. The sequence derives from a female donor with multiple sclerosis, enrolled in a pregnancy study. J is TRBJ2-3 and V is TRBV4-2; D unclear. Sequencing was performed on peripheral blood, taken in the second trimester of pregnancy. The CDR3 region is CASSQALNTDTQYF. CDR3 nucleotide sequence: TGTGCCAGCAGCCAAGCCCTTAACACAGATACGCAGTATTTT.